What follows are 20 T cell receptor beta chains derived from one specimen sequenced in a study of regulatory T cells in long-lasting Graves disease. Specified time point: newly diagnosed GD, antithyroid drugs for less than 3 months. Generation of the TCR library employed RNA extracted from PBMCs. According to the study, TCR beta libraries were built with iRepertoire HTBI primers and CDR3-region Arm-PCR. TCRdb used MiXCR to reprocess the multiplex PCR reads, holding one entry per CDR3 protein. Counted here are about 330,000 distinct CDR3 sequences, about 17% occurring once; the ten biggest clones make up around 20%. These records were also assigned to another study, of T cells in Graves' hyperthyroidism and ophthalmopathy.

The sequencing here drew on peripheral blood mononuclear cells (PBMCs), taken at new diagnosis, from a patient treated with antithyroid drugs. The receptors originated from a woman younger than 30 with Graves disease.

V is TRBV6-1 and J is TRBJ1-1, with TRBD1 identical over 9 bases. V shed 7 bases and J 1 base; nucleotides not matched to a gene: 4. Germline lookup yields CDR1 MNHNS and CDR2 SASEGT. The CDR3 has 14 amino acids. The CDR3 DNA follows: TGTGCCAGCACCCGGACAGGGGAGAACACTGAAGCTTTCTTT. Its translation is CASTRTGENTEAFF.

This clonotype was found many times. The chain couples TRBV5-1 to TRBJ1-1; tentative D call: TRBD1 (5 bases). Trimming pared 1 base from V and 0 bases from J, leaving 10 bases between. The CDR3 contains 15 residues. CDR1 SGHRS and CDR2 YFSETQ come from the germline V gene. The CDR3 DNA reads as TGCGCCAGCAGCTTGCTTGGGGGTATGAACACTGAAGCTTTCTTT. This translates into CASSLLGGMNTEAFF.

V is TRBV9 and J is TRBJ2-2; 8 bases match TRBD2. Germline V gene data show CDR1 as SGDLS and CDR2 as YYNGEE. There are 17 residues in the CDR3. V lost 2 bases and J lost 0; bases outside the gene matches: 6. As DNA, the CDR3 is TGTGCCAGCAGCGTCCTTAGCGGGGTAACGAACACCGGGGAGCTGTTTTTT. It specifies CASSVLSGVTNTGELFF.

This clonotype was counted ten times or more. This CDR3 reads CAWSVGRDRAYEQYF. In nucleotides, the CDR3 is TGTGCCTGGAGTGTAGGAAGGGACAGGGCCTACGAGCAGTACTTC. The chain combines TRBV30 with TRBJ2-7; 9 nucleotides line up with TRBD1. Per the germline V gene, CDR1 is GTSNPN and CDR2 is SVGIG (reference sequence). V shed 0 bases and J 2 bases; nucleotides not matched to a gene: 5. The CDR3 spans 15 residues.

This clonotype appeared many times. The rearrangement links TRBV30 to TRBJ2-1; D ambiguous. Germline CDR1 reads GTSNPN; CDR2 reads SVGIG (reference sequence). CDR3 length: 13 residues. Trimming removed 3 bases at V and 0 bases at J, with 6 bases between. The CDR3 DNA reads TGTGCCTGGAGCGGTAGCTCCTACAATGAGCAGTTCTTC. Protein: CAWSGSSYNEQFF.

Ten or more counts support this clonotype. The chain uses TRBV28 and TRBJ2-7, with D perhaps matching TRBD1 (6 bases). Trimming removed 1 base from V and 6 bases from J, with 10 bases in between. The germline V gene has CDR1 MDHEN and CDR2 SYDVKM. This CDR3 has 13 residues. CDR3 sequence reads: CASSLFTGPEQYF. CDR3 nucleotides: TGTGCCAGCAGTTTATTTACAGGGCCCGAGCAGTACTTC.

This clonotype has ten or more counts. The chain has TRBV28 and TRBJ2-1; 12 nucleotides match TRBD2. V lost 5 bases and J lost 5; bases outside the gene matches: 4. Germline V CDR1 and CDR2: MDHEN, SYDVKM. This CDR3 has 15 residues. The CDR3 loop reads CASSPTSGGHNEQFF. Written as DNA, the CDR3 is TGTGCCAGCAGTCCGACTAGCGGGGGACACAATGAGCAGTTCTTC.

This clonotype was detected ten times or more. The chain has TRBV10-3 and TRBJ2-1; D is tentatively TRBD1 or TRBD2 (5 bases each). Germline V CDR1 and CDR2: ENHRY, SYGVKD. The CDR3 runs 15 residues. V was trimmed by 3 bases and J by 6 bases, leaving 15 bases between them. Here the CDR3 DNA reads TGTGCCATCAGTGACACCGGGACCCCAGGCAATGAGCAGTTCTTC. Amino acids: CAISDTGTPGNEQFF.

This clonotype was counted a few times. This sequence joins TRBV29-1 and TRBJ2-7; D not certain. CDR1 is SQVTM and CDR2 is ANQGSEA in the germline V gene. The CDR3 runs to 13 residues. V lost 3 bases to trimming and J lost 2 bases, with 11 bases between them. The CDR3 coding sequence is TGCAGCGTTGAGTATGGACGCCCCTACGAGCAGTACTTC. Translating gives CSVEYGRPYEQYF.

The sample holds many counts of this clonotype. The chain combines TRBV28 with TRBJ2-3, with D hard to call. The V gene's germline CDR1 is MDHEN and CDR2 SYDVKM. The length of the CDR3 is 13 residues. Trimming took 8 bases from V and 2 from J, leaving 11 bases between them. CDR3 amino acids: CASARAATDTQYF. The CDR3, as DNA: TGTGCCAGCGCTCGGGCCGCCACAGATACGCAGTATTTT.

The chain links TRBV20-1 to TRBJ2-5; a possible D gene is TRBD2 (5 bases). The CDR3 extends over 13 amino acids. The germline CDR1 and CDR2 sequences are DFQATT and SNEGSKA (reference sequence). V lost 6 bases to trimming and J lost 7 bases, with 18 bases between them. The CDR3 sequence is CSAMGRGSWTQYF. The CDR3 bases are TGCAGTGCGATGGGTCGGGGTTCGTGGACCCAGTACTTC.

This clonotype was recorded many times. The CDR3 loop reads CASSPTGTDSYNEQFF. The CDR3 nucleotides are TGTGCCAGCTCACCCACCGGGACAGACTCCTACAATGAGCAGTTCTTC. The V and J genes are TRBV18 and TRBJ2-1, with TRBD1 identical over 7 bases. CDR1 and CDR2 (germline): KGHSH, LQKENI. The CDR3 spans 16 residues. The V segment lost 3 bases and the J segment 0 bases; nucleotides outside the gene matches: 5.

CDR3 amino acids: CASSVGTSGSSYEQYF. The DNA for the CDR3 is TGTGCCAGCAGCGTCGGGACTAGCGGGAGCTCCTACGAGCAGTACTTC. The chain combines TRBV9 with TRBJ2-7, with TRBD2 matching over 14 bases. V was clipped by 2 bases and J by 0 bases; unmatched bases: 1. CDR1 is SGDLS, CDR2 YYNGEE, per germline. The CDR3 extends over 16 amino acids.

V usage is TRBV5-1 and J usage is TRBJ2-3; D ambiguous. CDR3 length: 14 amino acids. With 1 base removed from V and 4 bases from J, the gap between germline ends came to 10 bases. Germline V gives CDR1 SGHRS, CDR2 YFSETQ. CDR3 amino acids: CASSLTTSPDTQYF. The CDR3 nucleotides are TGCGCCAGCAGCTTGACGACTTCGCCAGATACGCAGTATTTT. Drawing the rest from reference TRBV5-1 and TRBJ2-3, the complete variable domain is KAGVTQTPRYLIKTRGQQVTLSCSPISGHRSVSWYQQTPGQGLQFLFEYFSETQRNKGNFPGRFSGRQFSNSRSEMNVSTLELGDSALYLCASSLTTSPDTQYFGPGTRLTVL.

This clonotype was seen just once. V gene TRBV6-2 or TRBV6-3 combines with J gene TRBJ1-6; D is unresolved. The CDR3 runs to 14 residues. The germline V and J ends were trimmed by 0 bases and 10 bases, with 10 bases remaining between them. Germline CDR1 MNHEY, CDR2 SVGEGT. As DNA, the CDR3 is TGTGCCAGCAGTTACTCGAGCAGACAATCACCCCTCCACTTT. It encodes CASSYSSRQSPLHF.

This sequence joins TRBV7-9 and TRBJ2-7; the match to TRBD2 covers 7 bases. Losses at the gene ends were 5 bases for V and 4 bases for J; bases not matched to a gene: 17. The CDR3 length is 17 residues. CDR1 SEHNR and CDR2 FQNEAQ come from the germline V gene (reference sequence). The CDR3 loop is CASSPGNSRLAGYEQYF. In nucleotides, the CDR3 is TGTGCCAGCAGCCCCGGCAACTCGAGACTAGCCGGTTACGAGCAGTACTTC. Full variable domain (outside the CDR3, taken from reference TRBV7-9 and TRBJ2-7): DTGVSQNPRHKITKRGQNVTFRCDPISEHNRLYWYRQTLGQGPEFLTYFQNEAQLEKSRLLSDRFSAERPKGSFSTLEIQRTEQGDSAMYLCASSPGNSRLAGYEQYFGPGTRLTVT.

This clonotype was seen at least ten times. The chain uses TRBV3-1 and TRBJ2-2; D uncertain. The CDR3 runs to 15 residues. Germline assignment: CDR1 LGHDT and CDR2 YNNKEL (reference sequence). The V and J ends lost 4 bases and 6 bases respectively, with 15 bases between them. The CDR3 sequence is CASSPQAGSPGELFF. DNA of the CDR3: TGTGCCAGCAGCCCCCAGGCCGGCTCCCCCGGGGAGCTGTTTTTT.

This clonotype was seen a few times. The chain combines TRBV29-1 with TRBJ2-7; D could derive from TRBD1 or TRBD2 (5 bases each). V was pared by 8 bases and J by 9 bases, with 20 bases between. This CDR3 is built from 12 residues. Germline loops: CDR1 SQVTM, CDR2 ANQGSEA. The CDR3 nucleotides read TGCAGCACCCCCGGCACCTCCGGGACGCAGTACTTC. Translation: CSTPGTSGTQYF.

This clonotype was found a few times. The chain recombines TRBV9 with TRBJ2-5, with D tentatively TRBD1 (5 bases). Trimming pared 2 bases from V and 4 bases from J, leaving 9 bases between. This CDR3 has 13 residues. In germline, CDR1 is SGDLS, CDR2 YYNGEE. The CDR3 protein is CASSVPGRETQYF. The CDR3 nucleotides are TGTGCCAGCAGCGTTCCAGGGCGAGAGACCCAGTACTTC.

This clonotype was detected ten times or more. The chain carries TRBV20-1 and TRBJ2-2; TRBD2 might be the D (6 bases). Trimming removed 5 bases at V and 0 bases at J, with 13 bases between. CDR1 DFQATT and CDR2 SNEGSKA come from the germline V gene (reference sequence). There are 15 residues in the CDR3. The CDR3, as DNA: TGCAGTGCTTTAAATAGCGGACCGAACACCGGGGAGCTGTTTTTT. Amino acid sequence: CSALNSGPNTGELFF.